This T cell receptor beta chain originates from a study of a mutant IDH1 vaccine in newly diagnosed glioma. Study information: Patients under treatment included roughly 60% males and around 38% females and had a mean age of 40.4 years. Regarding the study as a whole: Patients showed vaccine-induced immune responses at a rate of about 93%.

About this clone: Its antigen is unidentified.

The CDR3 consists of 13 residues. Germline V gene lookup returns CDR1 GTSNPN and CDR2 SVGIG (reference sequence). Trimming removed 2 bases from V and 5 bases from J, with 12 bases in between. The time point: week 35, safety follow-up. Vaccination comprised doses that each held 300 ug of mutant IDH1 20-mer peptide, plus topical imiquimod. Here immunoSEQ multiplex PCR was the method, and the copy in TCRdb shows in-frame clones only, minus some. The table includes about 66,000 clones, around 74% detected once. The sequencing here drew on PBMCs, taken from a glioma patient whose treatment included an IDH1 peptide vaccine. V and J are TRBV30 and TRBJ1-1; tentatively, D is TRBD1 (5 bases). This receptor was obtained from a man aged 50 to 60 with glioma. DNA of the CDR3: TGTGCCTGGAGTACCTCCCGGGGGACTGAAGCTTTCTTT. Amino acids: CAWSTSRGTEAFF.